The rows below give T cell receptor beta chains drawn from one sample of a study of shared clonotypes between healthy human individuals. Profiling relied on immunoSEQ multiplex PCR, and the TCRdb table lists in-frame clones only, not all of them. This repertoire shows a few million clones, approximately 95% found once; its top ten account for 0.3% to 0.4%. Sequencing input: naive CD4+ T cells from PBMCs. The receptors were gathered from a man between 18 and 35 years old in good health. Some clones in this sample may be carry-over from other donors' samples. Both conserved end residues are part of each CDR3. The order of the fields is J gene, V gene, D gene, CDR3 DNA, CDR3 protein. D genes are given only for firm matches.

J gene: TRBJ2-6; V gene: TRBV5-1; D gene: NA; CDR3 DNA: TGCGCCAGCAGCTTAGGTGGAGCGGCTGGGGCCAACGTCCTGACTTTC; CDR3 protein: CASSLGGAAGANVLTF
J gene: TRBJ1-3; V gene: TRBV10-2; D gene: TRBD1; CDR3 DNA: TGCGCCACCCAGGGGGGTGGAAACACCATATATTTT; CDR3 protein: CATQGGGNTIYF
J gene: TRBJ2-2; V gene: TRBV5-8; D gene: TRBD1; CDR3 DNA: TGTGCCAGCAGCTTCCCGGGACAGATCACCGGGGAGCTGTTTTTT; CDR3 protein: CASSFPGQITGELFF
J gene: TRBJ1-3; V gene: TRBV28; D gene: NA; CDR3 DNA: TGTGCCAGCACTCTGACGGCCGGAAACACCATATATTTT; CDR3 protein: CASTLTAGNTIYF
J gene: TRBJ1-2; V gene: TRBV9; D gene: TRBD1; CDR3 DNA: TGTGCCAGCAGCGTTATGGCCACAGGGGTCGGCTACACCTTC; CDR3 protein: CASSVMATGVGYTF
J gene: TRBJ1-3; V gene: TRBV4-1; D gene: NA; CDR3 DNA: TGCGCCAGCAGCCAAGTAGAGGGGTCTGGAAACACCATATATTTT; CDR3 protein: CASSQVEGSGNTIYF
J gene: TRBJ2-3; V gene: TRBV7-2; D gene: NA; CDR3 DNA: TGTGCCAGCGGACTTGTTAGCAGCACAGATACGCAGTATTTT; CDR3 protein: CASGLVSSTDTQYF
J gene: TRBJ2-7; V gene: TRBV19; D gene: TRBD1; CDR3 DNA: TGTGCCAACACTCAGGGGGCTCCTACCTACGAGCAGTACTTC; CDR3 protein: CANTQGAPTYEQYF
J gene: TRBJ2-3; V gene: TRBV7-9; D gene: NA; CDR3 DNA: TGTGCCAGCACTCCCGGTACCGGACCTTGGACAGATACGCAGTATTTT; CDR3 protein: CASTPGTGPWTDTQYF
J gene: TRBJ1-6; V gene: TRBV28; D gene: NA; CDR3 DNA: TGTGCCAGCAGTTTACGCCGGACAAACGATTCACCCCTCCACTTT; CDR3 protein: CASSLRRTNDSPLHF
J gene: TRBJ2-3; V gene: TRBV5-8; D gene: TRBD2; CDR3 DNA: TGTGCCAGCAGCGTTGAAGGGACTAGCGGGATGGGAGATACGCAGTATTTT; CDR3 protein: CASSVEGTSGMGDTQYF
J gene: TRBJ1-4; V gene: TRBV28; D gene: NA; CDR3 DNA: TGTGCCAGCAGTTCAGGGTTAGGTAATGAAAAACTGTTTTTT; CDR3 protein: CASSSGLGNEKLFF
J gene: TRBJ2-7; V gene: TRBV2; D gene: NA; CDR3 DNA: TGTGCCAGCCAAATTTATCACGAGCAGTACTTC; CDR3 protein: CASQIYHEQYF
J gene: TRBJ1-6; V gene: TRBV7-9; D gene: NA; CDR3 DNA: TGTGCCAGCAGCTTAGTTACAGGGAATAATTCACCCCTCCACTTT; CDR3 protein: CASSLVTGNNSPLHF
J gene: TRBJ1-4; V gene: TRBV27; D gene: TRBD1; CDR3 DNA: TGTGCCAGCAGTCTCCGACAGGGAGTTGGGGAACTGTTTTTT; CDR3 protein: CASSLRQGVGELFF
J gene: TRBJ2-7; V gene: TRBV19; D gene: TRBD2; CDR3 DNA: TGTGCCAGTAGGGTCCGCGGGAGCCGGGCAGGGGAGCAGTACTTC; CDR3 protein: CASRVRGSRAGEQYF
J gene: TRBJ2-7; V gene: TRBV27; D gene: NA; CDR3 DNA: TGTGCCAGCAGTCCGCGACTGTTCTACGAGCAGTACTTC; CDR3 protein: CASSPRLFYEQYF
J gene: TRBJ1-5; V gene: TRBV5-1; D gene: NA; CDR3 DNA: TGCGCCAGCAGCCCCGACGGAGGCGGCAATCAGCCCCAGCATTTT; CDR3 protein: CASSPDGGGNQPQHF